This T cell receptor beta chain comes out of a study of blood T cell repertoires in COVID-19. The table came from immunoSEQ multiplex PCR; TCRdb's copy has only in-frame clones and leaves some out. The table lists about 400,000 clones, 89% of them singletons. V was pared by 1 base and J by 0 bases, with 10 bases between. Germline CDR1 SGHNT, CDR2 YYREEE (reference sequence). The CDR3 is made up of 15 amino acids. This clonotype originated in a woman aged 30 to 39 who had recovered from COVID-19. V gene TRBV5-4 combines with J gene TRBJ1-1, with no clear D. The specimen was PBMCs or T cells enriched from blood (not recorded which). In nucleotides, the CDR3 is TGTGCCAGCAGCTTGTCGGGATCAATGAACACTGAAGCTTTCTTT. It specifies CASSLSGSMNTEAFF.